One and the same sample provided the 18 T cell receptor beta chains below, sequenced in a study of blood T cell repertoires in COVID-19. Sequencing used immunoSEQ multiplex PCR; TCRdb keeps in-frame clones, though not all of them. The sample has a few hundred thousand clones, 87% seen once. Input material: PBMCs or T cells enriched from blood (not recorded which). These receptor sequences come from a woman in her thirties who had recovered from COVID-19.

The V gene is TRBV19, the J gene TRBJ2-7; TRBD1 agrees at 7 bases. V shed 6 bases, J shed 3 bases, and the junction held 11 bases outside the gene matches. This CDR3 has 15 residues. Germline V gene data show CDR1 as LNHDA and CDR2 as SQIVND (reference sequence). The CDR3 nucleotides read TGTGCCAGTAGCCCCCCCCGGGACAGAGTCTACGAGCAGTACTTC. Amino acids: CASSPPRDRVYEQYF.

This clone was picked up a small number of times. The chain is built from TRBV20-1 and TRBJ2-1; 7 bases match TRBD2. The CDR3 sequence is 11 residues long. The junction had 3 bases not matched to a gene; V was cut back by 0 bases and J by 13 bases. The germline gives CDR1 DFQATT, CDR2 SNEGSKA (reference sequence). CDR3 DNA sequence: TGCAGTGCTAGAGATCGCGGGAGACAGTTCTTC. It translates to CSARDRGRQFF.

This clone was counted once. The V call is TRBV7-9, the J call TRBJ2-3; unclear D gene. CDR1 and CDR2 from the germline V gene are SEHNR and FQNEAQ (reference sequence). The V and J ends lost 2 bases and 0 bases respectively, with 9 bases between them. This CDR3 spans 15 amino acids. The CDR3 sequence: CASSLLSLSTDTQYF. CDR3 sequence (DNA): TGTGCCAGCAGCTTATTGAGTCTAAGCACAGATACGCAGTATTTT.

The rearrangement joins TRBV29-1 to TRBJ2-1; weak D call: TRBD2 (5 bases). The CDR3 totals 12 residues. Trimming cost V 3 bases and J 8 bases, with 11 bases left between them. Germline V gene lookup returns CDR1 SQVTM and CDR2 ANQGSEA. CDR3 DNA: TGCAGCGTTGACCGGGGTTGGGATGAGCAGTTCTTC. Amino acids: CSVDRGWDEQFF.

This chain joins TRBV29-1 and TRBJ2-3; 10 bases agree with TRBD2. This CDR3 is built from 14 residues. Germline CDR1 and CDR2: SQVTM and ANQGSEA. After removal of 6 bases from V and 3 bases from J, the junction contained 6 bases not matched to a gene. The CDR3 here is CSVGLALETDTQYF. The CDR3 nucleotides are TGCAGCGTGGGACTAGCGCTTGAGACAGATACGCAGTATTTT.

V usage is TRBV12-5 and J usage is TRBJ1-6; no firm D call. CDR3 length: 15 residues. Germline assignment: CDR1 LGHNT and CDR2 FRNRAP. V lost 2 bases and J lost 7, with 12 bases in between. CDR3 sequence: CASGLRQVLNSPLHF. CDR3 bases: TGTGCTAGTGGTTTGAGGCAGGTCCTCAATTCACCCCTCCACTTT.

This clone showed up just a few times. The chain employs TRBV10-2 and TRBJ2-7; 7 nucleotides line up with TRBD2. This CDR3 is 14 amino acids long. CDR1 WSHSY and CDR2 SAAADI come from the germline V gene. J was trimmed by 0 bases and V by 4 bases; bases with no gene match: 3. The CDR3 spells CASSVGGSSYEQYF. The CDR3 DNA follows: TGCGCCAGCAGTGTCGGCGGGAGCTCCTACGAGCAGTACTTC.

In this sample, this clone turned up a few times. The chain couples TRBV28 to TRBJ1-1; 7 positions match TRBD1. The germline gives CDR1 MDHEN, CDR2 SYDVKM. CDR3 length: 14 amino acids. V was clipped by 6 bases and J by 1 base; unmatched bases: 5. DNA of the CDR3: TGTGCCAGCAGCCCCGGACAGGAGAACACTGAAGCTTTCTTT. Protein: CASSPGQENTEAFF.

The rearrangement uses TRBV2 and TRBJ2-1; 14 bases align to TRBD2. CDR1 and CDR2 from the germline V gene are SNHLY and FYNNEI. The CDR3 consists of 16 residues. The V gene end was trimmed by 6 bases and the J gene end by 6 bases; junction bases not matched to a gene: 7. CDR3 sequence (DNA): TGTGCCAGCAGCGCAGAGGGACTAGCGGGAGCCAATGAGCAGTTCTTC. Its translation: CASSAEGLAGANEQFF.

The V call is TRBV2, the J call TRBJ2-7; weak D call: TRBD2 (6 bases). Per germline, CDR1 SNHLY and CDR2 FYNNEI. The CDR3 runs to 19 residues. V shed 3 bases and J shed 0 bases, with 24 bases lying between them. CDR3 region: CASSDPLPLSGRSSYEQYF. The CDR3 coding sequence is TGTGCCAGCAGTGACCCCCTTCCCTTAAGCGGGCGCAGCTCCTACGAGCAGTACTTC.

CDR3 sequence (DNA): TGTGCCAGCAGCTCCGCGGGCCAATCCGTAAGAAGCTCCTACGAGCAGTACTTC. It codes for CASSSAGQSVRSSYEQYF. The chain couples TRBV7-9 to TRBJ2-7; TRBD2 is a possible D gene (5 bases). V was shortened by 4 bases and J by 0 bases, with 22 bases between the two germline ends. CDR1 is SEHNR, CDR2 FQNEAQ, per germline (reference sequence). There are 18 residues in the CDR3.

The chain couples TRBV7-9 to TRBJ1-5; no definite D call. Germline-derived CDR1 and CDR2 are SEHNR and FQNEAQ (reference sequence). Trimming shortened V by 1 base and J by 6 bases, and 10 bases separated the two germline ends. The CDR3 consists of 14 residues. CDR3 loop: CASSLDGQIQPQHF. The CDR3 DNA follows: TGTGCCAGCAGCTTAGATGGCCAAATTCAGCCCCAGCATTTT.

Note on this clone: The sample contains more than one DNA sequence encoding this CDR3. The chain employs TRBV5-6 and TRBJ2-7, with TRBD1 matching 9 bases. Germline values: CDR1 SGHDT, CDR2 YYEEEE. This CDR3 has 14 amino acids. The junction had 4 bases not matched to a gene; V was cut back by 5 bases and J by 1 base. The CDR3 reads CASSPGTGSYEQYF. CDR3 nucleotide sequence: TGTGCCAGCAGTCCCGGGACAGGGTCCTACGAGCAGTACTTC. The whole variable domain, filled in from reference TRBV5-6 and TRBJ2-7, reads DAGVTQSPTHLIKTRGQQVTLRCSPKSGHDTVSWYQQALGQGPQFIFQYYEEEERQRGNFPDRFSGHQFPNYSSELNVNALLLGDSALYLCASSPGTGSYEQYFGPGTRLTVT.

V and J are TRBV28 and TRBJ1-4, with 8 bases fitting TRBD1. Germline CDR1 MDHEN, CDR2 SYDVKM. Trimming cost V 1 base and J 5 bases; bases outside gene matches: 3. The CDR3 runs to 15 residues. The CDR3 sequence: CASSLLSGGNEKLFF. CDR3 sequence (DNA): TGTGCCAGCAGTTTATTATCAGGGGGCAATGAAAAACTGTTTTTT.

CDR3: CATSPGTGGNEQFF. DNA of the CDR3: TGTGCCACCAGCCCCGGGACAGGGGGCAATGAGCAGTTCTTC. V and J are TRBV24-1 and TRBJ2-1, with 11 bases fitting TRBD1. V gave up 7 bases and J gave up 6 bases; unmatched junction bases: 4. The CDR3 is made up of 14 amino acids. CDR1 is KGHDR and CDR2 is SFDVKD in the germline V gene.

This sequence joins TRBV27 and TRBJ2-7, with 8 bases matching TRBD1. The ends lost 5 bases at V and 2 bases at J; junction bases unmatched: 8. Per germline, CDR1 MNHEY and CDR2 SMNVEV (reference sequence). The CDR3 extends over 15 amino acids. The CDR3 loop reads CASSMDRVGTYEQYF. The CDR3 bases are TGTGCCAGCAGTATGGACAGGGTGGGGACCTACGAGCAGTACTTC.

The J gene is TRBJ2-7, the V gene TRBV7-8, with 12 positions matching TRBD2. The junction had 3 bases not matched to a gene; V was cut back by 1 base and J by 2 bases. CDR1 is SGHVS, CDR2 FQNEAQ, per germline. The CDR3 spans 16 residues. This CDR3 is CASSLGTSGNAYEQYF. In DNA form, the CDR3 reads TGTGCCAGCAGCTTAGGGACTAGCGGGAACGCCTACGAGCAGTACTTC. Based on the CDR3 plus reference TRBV7-8 and TRBJ2-7, the full variable domain is GAGVSQSPRYKVAKRGQDVALRCDPISGHVSLFWYQQALGQGPEFLTYFQNEAQLDKSGLPSDRFFAERPEGSVSTLKIQRTQQEDSAVYLCASSLGTSGNAYEQYFGPGTRLTVT.

This clone was recorded once. The chain links TRBV7-2 to TRBJ1-2, with D hard to call. Germline V gene data show CDR1 as SGHTA and CDR2 as FQGNSA. V lost 1 base to trimming and J lost 2 bases, with 14 bases between them. This CDR3 contains 16 residues. The CDR3: CASSLVEGRINYGYTF. The CDR3 DNA sequence: TGTGCCAGCAGCTTAGTGGAGGGAAGAATAAACTATGGCTACACCTTC.